This TCR beta chain is from a study of cytomegalovirus exposure and HLA in healthy donors. 13 Jbeta primers and 60 Vbeta primers were used for the PCR. Assay: immunoSEQ multiplex PCR; the TCRdb copy retains only in-frame clones and omits some. Seen here are about 190,000 clones, roughly an eighth observed once, and the top ten hold 7.8%. Broader study findings: The study designated 160 or so TCR beta chains cytomegalovirus-associated. A likely sequencing artifact accounted for one observed cluster of highly shared sequence variants. CMV serostatus was the sole immune exposure information available.

Trimming left V 0 bases short and J 3 bases short, with 9 bases between. Germline assignment: CDR1 SGHRS and CDR2 YFSETQ. The CDR3 has 15 residues. Notes on this clone: The antigen is not known.

Sequencing was done on a sample of PBMCs. The clonotype originates from a man aged 45-65 years in good health and CMV-seropositive. This rearrangement joins TRBV5-1 to TRBJ2-2, with D possibly TRBD1 on 5 matching bases. DNA for the CDR3: TGCGCCAGCAGCTTGGGACAGTCCTACACCGGGGAGCTGTTTTTT. Its protein is CASSLGQSYTGELFF.